The present entry profiles one T cell receptor (beta chain) with its context. Only a few counts were recorded for this clonotype. Its antigen remains unidentified. The record has no base qualities; no much larger clone is one base away. The CDR1 and CDR2 encoded by the germline V gene are KGHDR and SFDVKD. Counted from cysteine to phenylalanine, this CDR3 has 14 amino acids. Kept here is only the CDR3 DNA, which spans 42 bases and is read in frame from base 1. V is reduced by 4 bases and J by 5 bases, leaving a spacing of 12 bases between them. This sample was included in a study of T-cell memory formation after mild COVID-19 (dated by TCRdb to the early 2020s). Regarding the study in general: TCR sequence clusters from the two donors were found to be largely donor specific. T-cell clones expanding and contracting after mild COVID-19 in a couple of donors were tracked by longitudinal TCRalpha and TCRbeta repertoire sequencing. The cohort was made up of two young adult volunteers, one female and one male, who were previously healthy.

The sequencer was an Illumina NovaSeq 6000. cDNA libraries for TCRalpha and TCRbeta were prepared by 5'RACE using constant-segment primers, with sample barcodes and unique molecular identifiers added. Trizol reagent was used to extract RNA from every sample. Library amplification was performed in two PCR steps, and a second sample barcode and Illumina TruSeq adapters were introduced in the second step. Libraries were sequenced on an Illumina NovaSeq with 2 x 150 bp paired-end reads. The original methods were these. The reads were demultiplexed and collapsed into UMI-guided consensus sequences using migec v1.2.7. Using mixcr v2.1.11, the UMI consensuses were aligned to TRA and TRB V and J templates and assembled into clonotypes. A clonotype was counted as expanded or contracted only if both edgeR and NoisET called the change significant, with noise models trained on biological replicates. For edgeR calls, the cutoffs were a false discovery rate-adjusted p below 0.01 and a log2 fold-change threshold of 1. PCA with hierarchical clustering of max-normalized trajectories of the 1000 most abundant clonotypes was used as exploratory dynamics analysis. Separately sequenced CD4+ and CD8+ repertoires were used to assign a CD4 or CD8 phenotype to each responding clone. TCRdb passed the public sequencing reads through fastp at Q25 and MiXCR, retaining productive beta sequences. Identical CDR3 protein sequences are pooled into one entry, listed with their most common genes and DNA. TCRdb's processing, not the authors' own work, is the source of the V and J calls. The sample contains 500,000 to 550,000 distinct CDR3 sequences, around 20% of them found a single time. The top ten constitute around 13% of the sample.

PBMCs were isolated by Ficoll-Paque density gradient centrifugation. Beyond this particular receptor, the publication reports: The study included only a couple of mild cases, and larger cohorts that include severe cases with pre-infection samples were judged to be necessary. Balanced CD4/CD8 phenotypes were observed for clones contracting from day 15 to 85, whereas a bias towards CD4+ was observed for a second wave of clones expanding from day 15 to 37. Contracting CD4+ clones turned up mainly in the CM and EM memory subsets, whereas EMRA was where CD8+ clones were enriched. Whether the second-wave clones peaking on day 37 were SARS-CoV-2 specific was not confirmed. Some responding clones were detected in pre-infection memory, which suggested that pre-existing cross-reactive memory T cells had joined the SARS-CoV-2 response.

In this chain, TRBV24-1 is recombined with TRBJ2-3; no D gene call is confident. The sample consisted of PBMCs or a T cell subset sorted from them (not recorded which). The clonotype comes from an adult woman who had mild COVID-19 (a few samples of this study predate the infection). The sample titles of this study are shuffled in the database, so cell type and time point are left out; the donor was told from shared clones. The base sequence is TGTGCCACCAGTGACCCCTGGACGGGAGATACGCAGTATTTT. Protein translation: CATSDPWTGDTQYF.